One and the same sample provided the 11 T cell receptor beta chains below, sequenced in a study of blood T cell repertoires in COVID-19. Produced via immunoSEQ multiplex PCR; TCRdb's table is partial and in-frame only. Of some 160,000 clones listed, 89% are singletons. The specimen sequenced was peripheral blood. These receptors all come from a man aged 55-75 years with acute or convalescent COVID-19.

The CDR3 DNA reads TGTGCCAGCAGCCATCCCGGACAGTCCTACGAGCAGTACTTC. Its translation: CASSHPGQSYEQYF. The chain joins TRBV7-9 to TRBJ2-7; D is possibly TRBD1 (6 bases). The CDR3 is 14 residues long. The V gene's germline CDR1 is SEHNR and CDR2 FQNEAQ (reference sequence). Trimming cost V 5 bases and J 1 base, with 12 bases left between them.

This sequence joins TRBV11-2 and TRBJ2-3; D may be TRBD1 (5 bases). Germline V gives CDR1 SGHAT, CDR2 FQNNGV. The CDR3 consists of 16 residues. V was shortened by 1 base and J by 1 base, with 12 bases between the two germline ends. As DNA, the CDR3 is TGTGCCAGCAGCTTAGGGGGCGTCAGGCGCACAGATACGCAGTATTTT. Translated, it gives CASSLGGVRRTDTQYF.

The rearrangement uses TRBV7-8 and TRBJ1-3, with 7 bases matching TRBD1. V lost 1 base, J lost 4 bases, and 4 bases stayed unmatched. This CDR3 has 15 amino acids. The germline V gene encodes CDR1 SGHVS and CDR2 FQNEAQ. In nucleotides, the CDR3 is TGTGCCAGCAGCTTAGAGGGGGCGGCCGGAAACACCATATATTTT. This codes for CASSLEGAAGNTIYF.

V is TRBV7-9 and J is TRBJ2-1; possible D gene TRBD1, 6 bases. V gave up 0 bases and J gave up 0 bases, with 9 bases separating them. CDR1 is SEHNR and CDR2 is FQNEAQ in the germline V gene (reference sequence). CDR3 length: 16 residues. The CDR3 loop reads CASSLALGGSYNEQFF. The CDR3 coding sequence is TGTGCCAGCAGCTTAGCGTTAGGGGGCTCCTACAATGAGCAGTTCTTC.

With regard to this clone: At one of its ends the junction is not consistent with the germline gene, which may arise from a read error. This chain links TRBV30 with TRBJ1-1; D gene unclear. This CDR3 is built from 13 residues. The V gene's germline CDR1 is GTSNPN and CDR2 SVGIG (reference sequence). CDR3 region: CASADGENAEAFF. The CDR3 DNA follows: TGTGCCTCGGCTGACGGAGAGAACGCTGAAGCTTTCTTT.

With respect to this clone: The same CDR3 arises from other DNA sequences in this sample as well. This sequence joins TRBV19 and TRBJ2-7; maybe TRBD1 (6 bases). Trimming removed 4 bases from V and 3 bases from J, with 10 bases in between. Germline V gene data show CDR1 as LNHDA and CDR2 as SQIVND (reference sequence). This CDR3 contains 13 residues. CDR3 nucleotide sequence: TGTGCCAGTAGTACCACAGGGATCTACGAGCAGTACTTC. This codes for CASSTTGIYEQYF.

V gene TRBV5-1 combines with J gene TRBJ1-2; 7 positions agree with TRBD1. Looked up from germline, CDR1 is SGHRS and CDR2 is YFSETQ. The CDR3 runs 16 residues. J gave up 6 bases and V 2 bases, and 13 bases lay outside the gene matches. CDR3 in amino acids: CASSLPPAGGIDGYTF. CDR3 nucleotide sequence: TGCGCCAGCAGCTTACCCCCGGCAGGGGGGATTGATGGCTACACCTTC.

The chain joins TRBV19 to TRBJ1-5; D uncertain. V dropped 7 bases and J dropped 2 bases, with 21 bases sitting between them. CDR1 LNHDA and CDR2 SQIVND come from the germline V gene (reference sequence). The CDR3 covers 17 residues. CDR3 sequence (DNA): TGTGCCAGTAACCCCCGGCTCGCGGGGATAGGCAATCAGCCCCAGCATTTT. Its translation: CASNPRLAGIGNQPQHF.

The rearrangement links TRBV6-5 to TRBJ1-2; maybe TRBD1 (6 bases). The V gene's germline CDR1 is MNHEY and CDR2 SVGAGI. The CDR3 is 15 amino acids. V dropped 6 bases and J dropped 0 bases, with 14 bases sitting between them. The CDR3 nucleotides are TGTGCCAGCAGGCGGACAGCCCAAGCTAACTATGGCTACACCTTC. Amino acid sequence: CASRRTAQANYGYTF.

The V and J genes are TRBV21-1 and TRBJ1-2; no DNA check was done on the table's D call, TRBD1. TRBV21-1 is classified as a pseudogene. This CDR3 is built from 15 residues. CDR3 DNA sequence: TGTGCCAGCAGCAAAGTTAGGGGCGCTAACTATGGCTACACCTTC. Residues: CASSKVRGANYGYTF.

The chain carries TRBV7-8 and TRBJ1-1, with 7 bases aligning to TRBD1. Germline trimming cut 4 bases from V and 6 bases from J; bases unmatched to any gene: 8. The CDR3 contains 14 residues. Germline values: CDR1 SGHVS, CDR2 FQNEAQ. The CDR3 region is CASSSGGTWAEAFF. DNA of the CDR3: TGTGCCAGCAGCTCAGGGGGGACTTGGGCTGAAGCTTTCTTT.